This TCR beta chain was identified in a study of control samples from healthy donors and cancer patients. There are 13 residues in the CDR3. Germline-derived CDR1 and CDR2 are LGHDT and YNNKEL (reference sequence). Trimming left V 4 bases short and J 5 bases short, with 11 bases between. Data came from immunoSEQ multiplex PCR; TCRdb stores just in-frame clones and leaves some out. The sample carries about 130,000 clones, roughly nine tenths recorded once. The V gene is TRBV3-1 (or the pseudogene TRBV3-2), the J gene TRBJ2-5; D ambiguous. The material sequenced was blood. The TCR sequence derives from a man between 18 and 29 years old in good health. The CDR3 nucleotides read TGTGCCAGCAGCCCCTATAGTGAGGAGACCCAGTACTTC. Amino acid sequence: CASSPYSEETQYF.